This T cell receptor beta chain stems from a study of shared T cell receptors in the human thymus. Sequenced by immunoSEQ multiplex PCR; TCRdb stores in-frame clones only, minus some. The table includes hundreds of thousands of clones, 95% detected once. Trimming shortened V by 5 bases and J by 4 bases, and 10 bases separated the two germline ends. Germline-derived CDR1 and CDR2 are SGHTA and FQGNSA. This CDR3 has 13 amino acids. Sequencing was performed on thymocytes. This chain uses TRBV7-2 with TRBJ2-3; D gene unclear. This receptor was identified in a human donor. The CDR3 protein is CASSATRADTQYF. CDR3 DNA sequence: TGTGCCAGCAGCGCTACACGGGCAGATACGCAGTATTTT.